This T cell receptor beta chain is drawn from a study of T cells in Graves' hyperthyroidism and ophthalmopathy (dated by TCRdb to the late 2010s). Turning to the overall study: Peripheral blood samples were taken at the time of initial diagnosis, prior to any treatment. TCR V-J signatures able to tell the groups apart were searched for in a discovery cohort of some 100 patients, of whom more than 40 had Graves' ophthalmopathy and roughly 57 had stable Graves' hyperthyroidism. In addition, the study compared T-cell repertoires in thyroid tissue and in blood from several Graves' hyperthyroidism patients. The paper describes TCR Vbeta CDR3 sequencing of 135 peripheral blood samples, made up of some 42 ophthalmopathy patients, roughly 80 hyperthyroidism patients and approximately 17 progressor patients. The 100 or so discovery patients were divided at random into training and test sets in a 7:3 ratio. Following sampling, methimazole starting at 30 mg daily was given to hyperthyroidism patients, and high-dose intravenous methylprednisolone was given to ophthalmopathy patients. Prospective prediction of ophthalmopathy was tested in an independent validation cohort of about 19 hyperthyroidism patients and some 17 patients who later progressed to ophthalmopathy. Study-wide findings and limitations: Ophthalmopathy was separated from stable hyperthyroidism by a 13 V-J signature model, with approximately 85% sensitivity and roughly 81% specificity obtained in cross-validation and 80%/75% obtained in testing. Most expanded thyroid clonotypes (frequency above 0.001) were also found in blood, which suggests that blood repertoires may mirror thyroid immune responses. Sample size was not statistically predetermined, and blinding of investigators to group allocation was not performed. In validation, progression to ophthalmopathy was predicted by the model with nearly 71% sensitivity and about 72% specificity, a median of about 6 months before onset.

This clonotype has at least ten counts. This clone's antigen is unknown. The record has no base qualities; no much larger clone is one base away. Ophthalmopathy patients had moderately to severely active disease, with a Clinical Activity Score of 3 or more, a NOSPECS grade of 4 or more, and a disease duration of less than 3 months. Any patient with an uncontrolled infection, another autoimmune disease, pregnancy or lactation was excluded. Diagnoses were established on the basis of clinical symptoms, serum thyroxine and TRAb, thyroid ultrasound, and orbital computed tomography. Ficoll-Paque density gradient centrifugation was used to isolate PBMCs from approximately 10 ml of fresh peripheral blood. Trizol reagent was used to extract total RNA, and RNA quality was then checked on an Agilent 2100 Bioanalyzer. Germline trimming amounts to 2 bases on V and 6 bases on J, with 9 as the count of junction bases outside the gene matches. Reading from cysteine to phenylalanine, the CDR3 counts 18 amino acids. The read is trimmed to its CDR3 DNA, 54 bases read in frame from base 1. CDR1 MNHEY and CDR2 SVGAGI were looked up in the germline V gene.

The TCR beta CDR3 regions were amplified from the RNA transcripts. The TCR CDR3 was subjected to a first round of RT-PCR using the HTBI primer set and the Qiagen OneStep RT-PCR kit. Libraries were constructed in a second round of multiplex PCR, after which size selection and purification were carried out. The libraries were sequenced on an Illumina HiSeq2000 using paired-end 100 bp reads. The original pipeline was this. Raw data were processed with SOAPnuke, discarding reads with adapters, uncalled bases, mean Phred below 15, or no exact constant-primer or identifier match. High-quality paired reads were merged with COPE v1.2.5, and unique nucleotide sequences were defined as clonotypes. MiTCR v1.1 was used to align the clonotypes against IMGT TRBV, TRBD and TRBJ reference segments. The analysis included only V-J combinations with a frequency above 0.0001, which together covered around 99% of the repertoires. The TCS score was defined as F50 (clonal expansion) divided by E x V (chaos), with BLOSUM62-based TCRdist calculated between CDR3 peptides within each V-J. Welch's t-statistics and random forest reduced roughly 530 V-J features to around 14, which were used in a naive Bayes classifier (R e1071). The public reads were reanalyzed by TCRdb: fastp trimming at Q25, MiXCR alignment, in-frame beta chains only. CDR3 protein sequences are deduplicated, and each keeps its most common genes and DNA. These V and J calls are TCRdb output, not the study's own analysis. The sample table shows nearly 250,000 distinct CDR3 sequences, and about 24% are seen once. The ten largest account for 35% of the sample.

The clonotype was recovered from a woman between 35 and 50 years old with Graves' ophthalmopathy. Material: blood. The V gene is TRBV6-5 and the J gene is TRBJ2-4, with 14 bases matching TRBD2. The DNA sequence follows: TGTGCCAGCAGTTACGCGCCCGGGACTAGCGGGAGAATAAACATTCAGTACTTC. It specifies CASSYAPGTSGRINIQYF.